The rows below give T cell receptor beta chains drawn from one sample of a study of vaccination effects on CD4 cells after COVID-19. The assay was immunoSEQ multiplex PCR, and TCRdb's table has in-frame clones only and misses some. In the table there are some 35,000 clones, about 78% of which are singletons. The antigens these receptors bind are not known. This specimen was CD4+ T cells from PBMCs cultured with HCoV-NL63 spike peptides, taken before COVID-19 vaccination. Every receptor here comes from a human donor who had a prior SARS-CoV-2 infection. Each CDR3 is given with its conserved first and last residue. The D gene is left open where the match is weak. Some rows have no size entry. The others give once, few or many, or a class for an expanded clone.

V gene	J gene	D gene	clone size	CDR3 DNA	CDR3 protein
TRBV9	TRBJ1-6	.	few	TGTGCCAGCAGCGTAGTAGGATCACCCCTCCACTTT	CASSVVGSPLHF
TRBV14	TRBJ2-3	.	.	TGTGCCAGCAGCCAATTCAGCGGGTCTAACACAGATACGCAGTATTTT	CASSQFSGSNTDTQYF
TRBV30	TRBJ2-6	.	.	TGTGCCGTCGACCCCCGGGACGTCCCGGCCGCTGGGGCCAACGTCCTGACTTTC	CAVDPRDVPAAGANVLTF
TRBV11-2	TRBJ2-2	.	few	TGTGCCAGCAGCTTAGTGCGACAGGCGAACACCGGGGAGCTGTTTTTT	CASSLVRQANTGELFF
TRBV5-4	TRBJ2-4	TRBD2	.	TGTGCCAGCAGGGTAGCGGGAGGGAGCGAAAACATTCAGTACTTC	CASRVAGGSENIQYF
TRBV24-1	TRBJ2-7	TRBD2	once	TGTGCCACCAGTGATCTGAGCGGCGGGAGTAAGTACGAGCAGTACTTC	CATSDLSGGSKYEQYF
TRBV7-3	TRBJ2-2	TRBD2	.	TGTGCCAGCAGCCAACTAGCGGGGGGGGACACCGGGGAGCTGTTTTTT	CASSQLAGGDTGELFF
TRBV14	TRBJ2-2	TRBD1	few	TGTGCCAGCAGCCCAGGGGGTGCCGGGGAGCTGTTTTTT	CASSPGGAGELFF
TRBV11-3	TRBJ2-5	.	medium-sized	TGTGCCAGCAGCTTGGGCAACCAAGAGACCCAGTACTTC	CASSLGNQETQYF
TRBV4-3	TRBJ2-1	TRBD2	.	TGCGCCAGCAGCCAAGTCGGGTCTTTCCGGACTAGCGGAAACAATGAGCAGTTCTTC	CASSQVGSFRTSGNNEQFF
TRBV6-1	TRBJ2-7	.	once	TGTGCCAGCAGTGATGAATTTTACACCTACGAGCAGTACTTC	CASSDEFYTYEQYF
TRBV10-3	TRBJ1-1	.	.	TGTGCCATCAGTGAGTCTTCGCGGGATCGAACTGAAGCTTTCTTT	CAISESSRDRTEAFF
TRBV5-4	TRBJ2-7	TRBD1	.	TGTGCCAGCAGCGTTACGGGGACAGGGGCCTACGAGCAGTACTTC	CASSVTGTGAYEQYF
TRBV5-1	TRBJ1-3	.	.	TGCGCCAGCAGCTTGGACACAGGGCCCACTGGAAACACCATATATTTT	CASSLDTGPTGNTIYF
TRBV7-9	TRBJ2-7	TRBD1	few	TGTGCCAGCAGCTCAGGCCCCCAGACAGGGGGTTACGAGCAGTACTTC	CASSSGPQTGGYEQYF
TRBV5-4	TRBJ2-3	.	.	TGTGCCAGCACCCCCGAGCTGTCCACAGATACGCAGTATTTT	CASTPELSTDTQYF
TRBV2	TRBJ1-6	.	.	TGTGCCAGCAGTGAACGGGCCCTGAGGAATTCACCCCTCCACTTT	CASSERALRNSPLHF
TRBV4-3	TRBJ2-5	TRBD2	.	TGCGCCAGCAGCCATGGACTAGCCGGAGAGACCCAGTACTTC	CASSHGLAGETQYF
TRBV7-2	TRBJ2-7	.	.	TGTGCCAGCAGCCATAGAGGAGGGCCGGGGTCCTACGAGCAGTACTTC	CASSHRGGPGSYEQYF
TRBV6-5	TRBJ2-7	.	once	TGTGCCAGCGTTAGGGGCGTTTACGAGCAGTACTTC	CASVRGVYEQYF
TRBV29-1	TRBJ1-2	.	.	TGCAGCGTTGTTGGGGTAGAAGGTGGCTACACCTTC	CSVVGVEGGYTF
TRBV2	TRBJ2-1	TRBD2	.	TGTGCCAGCAGAGAGAGACTAGCTGCCTACAATGAGCAGTTCTTC	CASRERLAAYNEQFF
TRBV28	TRBJ2-1	.	.	TGTGCCAGCAGTTTGAGGGTTGGTGAGCAGTTCTTC	CASSLRVGEQFF
TRBV5-6	TRBJ2-7	TRBD1	.	TGTGCCAGCGAGGAAGCCGGGACAGGGACCTACGAGCAGTACTTC	CASEEAGTGTYEQYF
TRBV2	TRBJ2-7	TRBD1	.	TGTGCCAGCAGTGAAAGGGGAACAGGGGTGAACGAGCAGTACTTC	CASSERGTGVNEQYF
TRBV5-4	TRBJ1-2	.	few	TGTGCCAGCAGCCGGACGCCCAACTATGGCTACACCTTC	CASSRTPNYGYTF
TRBV2	TRBJ1-2	TRBD1	.	TGTGCCACCCGGGACAGAGAATATGGCTACACCTTC	CATRDREYGYTF
TRBV7-9	TRBJ2-7	.	.	TGTGCCAGCAGTCCCGGGTCTAGGTACGAGCAGTACTTC	CASSPGSRYEQYF
TRBV6-5	TRBJ1-1	.	.	TGTGCCAGCAGGTTAACAGGGTTTACTGAAGCTTTCTTT	CASRLTGFTEAFF
TRBV6-6	TRBJ2-7	.	.	TGTGCCAGCAGTTCCTCGGACCCTTGGGCCTACGAGCAGTACTTC	CASSSSDPWAYEQYF
TRBV29-1	TRBJ2-5	.	.	TGCAGCGTTGACAAGGTACTGGGAGAGACCCAGTACTTC	CSVDKVLGETQYF